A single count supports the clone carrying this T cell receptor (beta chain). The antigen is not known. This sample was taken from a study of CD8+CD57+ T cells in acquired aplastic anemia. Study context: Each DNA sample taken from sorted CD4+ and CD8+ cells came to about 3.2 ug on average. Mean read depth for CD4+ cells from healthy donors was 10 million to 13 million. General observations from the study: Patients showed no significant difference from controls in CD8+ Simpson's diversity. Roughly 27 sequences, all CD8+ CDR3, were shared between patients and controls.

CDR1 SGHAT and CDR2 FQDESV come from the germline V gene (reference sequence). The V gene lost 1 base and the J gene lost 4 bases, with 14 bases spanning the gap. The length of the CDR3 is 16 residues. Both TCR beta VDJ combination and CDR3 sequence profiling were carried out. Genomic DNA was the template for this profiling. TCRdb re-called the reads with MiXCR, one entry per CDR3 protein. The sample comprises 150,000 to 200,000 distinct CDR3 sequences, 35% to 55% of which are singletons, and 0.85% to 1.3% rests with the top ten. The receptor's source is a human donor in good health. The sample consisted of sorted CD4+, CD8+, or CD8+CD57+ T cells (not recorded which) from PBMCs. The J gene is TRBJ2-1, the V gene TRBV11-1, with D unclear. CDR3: CASSLEVTLGYNEQFF. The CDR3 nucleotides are TGTGCCAGCAGCTTAGAAGTTACCCTTGGTTACAATGAGCAGTTCTTC.